Each of the 20 T cell receptor beta chains below was sequenced from the same sample in a study of beta chain features in type 1 diabetes. As every portion of the isolated RNA was reverse transcribed, the sequencing read expressed TCRB transcripts. Sequencing used immunoSEQ multiplex PCR; TCRdb keeps in-frame clones, though not all of them. The data hold a few hundred thousand clones, with around 12% observed a single time. Sequenced: naive CD4+ T cells from blood. The receptors were gathered from a man younger than 35 in good health.

The rearrangement links TRBV23-1 to TRBJ1-6; no clear D. TRBV23-1 has ORF status, its function being uncertain. This CDR3 spans 15 amino acids. The V end was cut by 0 bases, the J end by 7 bases, with 10 bases between. CDR3 loop: CASSQSIAENSPLHF. In DNA form, the CDR3 reads TGCGCCAGCAGTCAATCGATCGCGGAAAATTCACCCCTCCACTTT.

This clone was found once. The rearrangement joins TRBV4-3 to TRBJ1-2, with a weak D call TRBD1 (6 bases). Germline V gene lookup returns CDR1 LGHNA and CDR2 YSLEER. The CDR3 runs 15 residues. V was shortened by 4 bases and J by 0 bases, with 12 bases between the two germline ends. CDR3 loop: CASSPKGQTNYGYTF. The CDR3 DNA reads as TGCGCCAGCAGCCCAAAAGGACAGACTAACTATGGCTACACCTTC.

This clone was seen more than once but under ten times. One end of the junction varies from germline; a read error may be responsible. The genes are TRBV4-1 and TRBJ2-5; weak D call: TRBD1 (6 bases). CDR1 is MGHRA, CDR2 YSYEKL, per germline. The CDR3 runs 16 residues. CDR3 in amino acids: CASSQGIRGRREAQYF. The CDR3 DNA is TGCGCCAGCAGCCAAGGGATCAGGGGACGAAGAGAGGCCCAGTACTTC.

This clone was picked up a small number of times. This rearrangement joins TRBV30 to TRBJ2-6, with D tentatively TRBD1 (6 bases). Trimming took 5 bases from V and 4 from J, leaving 12 bases between them. Germline V lookup: CDR1 GTSNPN, CDR2 SVGIG (reference sequence). This CDR3 has 14 residues. This CDR3 is CAWDGQGGANVLTF. The CDR3 DNA reads as TGTGCCTGGGATGGGCAGGGGGGGGCCAACGTCCTGACTTTC.

This clone was seen more than once but under ten times. The chain carries TRBV5-4 and TRBJ1-2, with D possibly being TRBD1 (6 bases). V lost 4 bases to trimming and J lost 7 bases, with 20 bases between them. In germline, CDR1 is SGHNT, CDR2 YYREEE (reference sequence). This CDR3 has 15 amino acids. This CDR3 reads CASSVMLGAQSGYTF. The CDR3 DNA follows: TGTGCCAGCAGCGTCATGCTGGGGGCACAGAGTGGCTACACCTTC.

This clone was detected only a few times. The J gene is TRBJ1-2, the V gene TRBV28, with 7 bases that match TRBD1. Trimming cost V 2 bases and J 4 bases; bases outside gene matches: 7. Germline loops: CDR1 MDHEN, CDR2 SYDVKM. The CDR3 consists of 15 residues. The CDR3 sequence: CASSLGQTGPYGYTF. The CDR3 region has the DNA TGTGCCAGCAGTTTAGGACAGACAGGGCCCTATGGCTACACCTTC.

This chain links TRBV11-2 with TRBJ2-7, with D perhaps matching TRBD2 (6 bases). V dropped 5 bases and J dropped 1 base, with 12 bases sitting between them. Germline V lookup: CDR1 SGHAT, CDR2 FQNNGV. The CDR3 extends over 14 amino acids. The CDR3 DNA is TGTGCCAGCAGCCCCCGGGACTTTTCCTACGAGCAGTACTTC. It encodes CASSPRDFSYEQYF.

The chain combines TRBV30 with TRBJ2-2, with D possibly being TRBD2 (6 bases). Germline CDR1 GTSNPN, CDR2 SVGIG (reference sequence). V dropped 5 bases and J dropped 6 bases, with 19 bases sitting between them. This CDR3 comprises 15 residues. The chain's CDR3 is CAWAAGQGWAGELFF. CDR3 in DNA: TGTGCCTGGGCCGCGGGGCAGGGCTGGGCCGGGGAGCTGTTTTTT. The full variable domain, its missing parts supplied by reference TRBV30 and TRBJ2-2, is SQTIHQWPATLVQPVGSPLSLECTVEGTSNPNLYWYRQAAGRGLQLLFYSVGIGQISSEVPQNLSASRPQDRQFILSSKKLLLSDSGFYLCAWAAGQGWAGELFFGEGSRLTVL.

The J gene is TRBJ2-1, the V gene TRBV15; TRBD2 matches at 7 bases. Germline-derived CDR1 and CDR2 are LNHNV and YYDKDF (reference sequence). The CDR3 is made up of 17 amino acids. The trim removed 3 bases at V and 7 bases at J, leaving 15 bases unmatched. CDR3 in amino acids: CATSRKREGPSGNEQFF. In DNA form, the CDR3 reads TGTGCCACCAGCAGGAAAAGGGAGGGCCCCTCTGGGAATGAGCAGTTCTTC.

The CDR3 region is CASSQNLVHSYNEQFF. Written as DNA, the CDR3 is TGTGCCAGCAGCCAAAACCTAGTCCACTCCTACAATGAGCAGTTCTTC. The chain uses TRBV5-4 and TRBJ2-1; D is unresolved. CDR1 SGHNT and CDR2 YYREEE come from the germline V gene (reference sequence). The CDR3 spans 16 residues. Trimming cost V 4 bases and J 0 bases, with 14 bases left between them.

The sample holds a few counts of this clone. The chain links TRBV6-6 to TRBJ2-5; no firm D call. Germline CDR1 reads MNHNY; CDR2 reads SVGAGI (reference sequence). The CDR3 is 14 amino acids. V was shortened by 0 bases and J by 5 bases, with 10 bases between the two germline ends. The CDR3 DNA reads as TGTGCCAGCAGTTACTCAGATTCACGGGAGACCCAGTACTTC. It translates to CASSYSDSRETQYF.

This clone was seen more than once but under ten times. The chain uses TRBV11-1 and TRBJ1-2; TRBD1 is a possible D gene (5 bases). The length of the CDR3 is 15 residues. Trimming removed 5 bases at V and 2 bases at J, with 15 bases between. Per the germline V gene, CDR1 is SGHAT and CDR2 is FQDESV (reference sequence). The CDR3 is CASSHAGTGNYGYTF. The CDR3 DNA sequence: TGTGCCAGCAGCCATGCTGGCACAGGCAACTATGGCTACACCTTC.

This clone was picked up a small number of times. V is TRBV14 and J is TRBJ2-3; 7 positions match TRBD2. The CDR3 runs to 16 residues. Germline CDR1 and CDR2: SGHDN and FVKESK. V lost 5 bases to trimming and J lost 2 bases; unmatched junction nucleotides: 10. CDR3 in amino acids: CASSLTSARLTDTQYF. For the CDR3, the DNA is TGTGCCAGCAGCTTAACTAGCGCCCGACTCACAGATACGCAGTATTTT.

The V call is TRBV5-6, the J call TRBJ2-7; TRBD2 agrees at 7 bases. The CDR3 consists of 14 residues. The germline V gene encodes CDR1 SGHDT and CDR2 YYEEEE. V dropped 4 bases and J dropped 5; count of bases not matched to a gene: 9. The CDR3 protein is CASSPGLVTHEQYF. In nucleotides, the CDR3 is TGTGCCAGCAGCCCAGGACTAGTCACCCACGAGCAGTACTTC.

The chain couples TRBV9 to TRBJ1-6; D is undetermined. Germline assignment: CDR1 SGDLS and CDR2 YYNGEE. The CDR3 totals 14 residues. Trimming took 3 bases from V and 6 from J, leaving 10 bases between them. The CDR3 loop reads CASSAGSPNSPLHF. The CDR3 region has the DNA TGTGCCAGCAGCGCCGGGTCCCCTAATTCACCCCTCCACTTT.

This clone was detected only a few times. The chain couples TRBV7-9 to TRBJ2-7; D might be TRBD1 (6 bases). CDR1 and CDR2 from the germline V gene are SEHNR and FQNEAQ (reference sequence). The CDR3 has 14 amino acids. V shed 6 bases and J shed 4 bases, with 16 bases lying between them. The CDR3 sequence: CASSPGGGTYEQYF. In DNA form, the CDR3 reads TGTGCCAGCAGTCCTGGGGGCGGAACATACGAGCAGTACTTC.

This rearrangement joins TRBV4-2 to TRBJ1-4; D is undetermined. The germline V and J ends were trimmed by 0 bases and 0 bases, with 5 bases remaining between them. Looked up from germline, CDR1 is LGHNA and CDR2 is YNFKEQ. The CDR3 spans 15 residues. In nucleotides, the CDR3 is TGTGCCAGCAGCCAAGATCCAGCAACTAATGAAAAACTGTTTTTT. Residues: CASSQDPATNEKLFF.

The rearrangement links TRBV28 to TRBJ1-1; D gene uncertain. The CDR3 runs 14 residues. The ends were cut back, 4 bases at V and 1 base at J, with 10 bases in the middle. The germline V gene has CDR1 MDHEN and CDR2 SYDVKM. CDR3 coding DNA: TGTGCCAGCAGTTCCACGAGTGCGAACACTGAAGCTTTCTTT. Translation: CASSSTSANTEAFF.

This chain uses TRBV18 with TRBJ1-2; 7 nucleotides agree with TRBD1. This CDR3 is 14 amino acids long. CDR1 and CDR2 from the germline V gene are KGHSH and LQKENI. The V segment lost 4 bases and the J segment 3 bases; nucleotides outside the gene matches: 5. CDR3 in amino acids: CASSRAGTDYGYTF. The CDR3 DNA sequence: TGTGCCAGCTCACGAGCCGGGACAGACTATGGCTACACCTTC.

The rearrangement joins TRBV19 to TRBJ1-5, with D possibly TRBD1 on 5 matching bases. The CDR3 length is 13 residues. The germline CDR1 and CDR2 sequences are LNHDA and SQIVND (reference sequence). V lost 3 bases, J lost 10 bases, and 13 bases lay in between. CDR3 sequence (DNA): TGTGCCAGTAGTATTCAGGGTGTGGTACCCCAGCATTTT. Translated: CASSIQGVVPQHF.